The 16 T cell receptor beta chains given below trace back to one sample, sequenced in a study of molecular identifiers for immune sequencing clone quantification. TCRdb redid the calling of the PCR reads with MiXCR, one entry per CDR3 protein. There are around 300,000 distinct CDR3 sequences in the sample; roughly 23% occur only once, and 0.74% lies in the top ten. Source material: naive CD8+ T cells from blood, with Jurkat cell RNA spiked in. Described subset: FACS-sorted CD8+CD4-CCR7+CD45RA+ naive T cells. Receptor source: a human donor in good health. Some libraries in this study had Jurkat cell RNA spiked in.

Worth noting for this clonotype: Possible read error: a much larger clone is one base away. J is TRBJ2-7 and V is TRBV19; TRBD1 matches at 7 bases. V was clipped by 3 bases and J by 6 bases; unmatched bases: 8. CDR3 length equals 14 residues. Germline V gene data show CDR1 as LNHDA and CDR2 as SQIVND (reference sequence). CDR3 DNA: TGTGCCAGTAGTATGGGGACAGCCTCTACCGAGCAGTACTTC. It yields the protein CASSMGTASTEQYF.

Regarding this clonotype: Its ends do not fully match the called genes, so a read error is possible. This sequence joins TRBV11-2 and TRBJ2-7; D is perhaps TRBD2 (5 bases). This CDR3 has 11 residues. CDR1 is SGHAT, CDR2 FQNNGV, per germline. In nucleotides, the CDR3 is TGTGCCAGCAGGGTCGGGATCGAGCAGTGCTTC. Protein product: CASRVGIEQCF.

J is TRBJ1-3 and V is TRBV6-1; D not resolved. The germline V and J ends were trimmed by 4 bases and 0 bases, with 10 bases remaining between them. There are 15 residues in the CDR3. In germline, CDR1 is MNHNS, CDR2 SASEGT. CDR3 residues: CASSVGESSGNTIYF. The DNA for the CDR3 is TGTGCCAGCAGTGTAGGAGAGAGCTCTGGAAACACCATATATTTT.

At least ten counts were recorded for this clonotype. The chain is built from TRBV5-8 and TRBJ1-1, with D uncertain. This CDR3 has 14 residues. The V end lost 1 base, the J end lost 0 bases, and 7 bases lay between the germline ends. Germline V gene data show CDR1 as SGHTS and CDR2 as YDEGEE. CDR3 in amino acids: CASSLRDLNTEAFF. In DNA form, the CDR3 reads TGTGCCAGCAGCTTGAGAGACCTGAACACTGAAGCTTTCTTT.

This clonotype was seen repeatedly, ten times or more. The V call is TRBV28, the J call TRBJ2-7, with 9 bases lining up with TRBD2. The J segment lost 0 bases and the V segment lost 5 bases, leaving 5 bases of the junction unmatched. This CDR3 has 15 amino acids. From germline, CDR1 is MDHEN and CDR2 SYDVKM. The DNA of the CDR3 is TGTGCCAGCAGTCCCTCTAGCGGGGCCTCCTACGAGCAGTACTTC. The encoded protein is CASSPSSGASYEQYF. Variable domain in full (rest from reference TRBV28 and TRBJ2-7): DVKVTQSSRYLVKRTGEKVFLECVQDMDHENMFWYRQDPGLGLRLIYFSYDVKMKEKGDIPEGYSVSREKKERFSLILESASTNQTSMYLCASSPSSGASYEQYFGPGTRLTVT.

As to this clonotype: This may come from a read error, since a much larger clone is one base off. The chain recombines TRBV4-3 with TRBJ1-3; TRBD1 matches at 7 bases. This CDR3 comprises 13 residues. Germline V gives CDR1 LGHNA, CDR2 YSLEER. The CDR3 reads CANSAGQGNTIYF. DNA for the CDR3: TGCGCCAACAGCGCGGGACAGGGAAACACCATATATTTT.

This clonotype was seen repeatedly, ten times or more. This chain joins TRBV5-6 and TRBJ1-1, with a tentative D call TRBD1 (5 bases). The CDR3 consists of 13 residues. The germline V gene has CDR1 SGHDT and CDR2 YYEEEE. Trimming pared 2 bases from V and 11 bases from J, leaving 16 bases between. The CDR3 nucleotides read TGTGCCAGCAGCTTCAGACAGCAAGTTGTGGCTTTCTTT. Protein product: CASSFRQQVVAFF.

This clonotype was counted only a few times. J is TRBJ2-3 and V is TRBV2, with TRBD2 matching 14 bases. V was pared by 7 bases and J by 3 bases, with 9 bases of the junction left unmatched. Germline V gene lookup returns CDR1 SNHLY and CDR2 FYNNEI. The CDR3 has 17 amino acids. CDR3 sequence: CASIGTSGSRFTDTQYF. As DNA, the CDR3 is TGTGCCAGCATAGGGACTAGCGGGAGTCGGTTTACAGATACGCAGTATTTT.

With regard to this clonotype: Being one base from a much bigger clone, this may be a read error. V usage is TRBV2 and J usage is TRBJ2-2; D is possibly TRBD1 (5 bases). The V end lost 7 bases, the J end lost 2 bases, and 11 bases lay between the germline ends. CDR3 length: 14 amino acids. Germline CDR1 SNHLY, CDR2 FYNNEI. CDR3 bases: TGTGCCAGCATCCCAGGGATAAACACCGGGGAGCTGTTTTTT. Encoded protein: CASIPGINTGELFF. Drawing the rest from reference TRBV2 and TRBJ2-2, the complete variable domain is EPEVTQTPSHQVTQMGQEVILRCVPISNHLYFYWYRQILGQKVEFLVSFYNNEISEKSEIFDDQFSVERPDGSNFTLKIRSTKLEDSAMYFCASIPGINTGELFFGEGSRLTVL.

The genes are TRBV6-2 or TRBV6-3 and TRBJ2-7; D is unresolved. Germline loops: CDR1 MNHEY, CDR2 SVGEGT. Trimming removed 6 bases from V and 12 bases from J, with 27 bases in between. The CDR3 is 15 amino acids. DNA for the CDR3: TGTGCCAGCAGACCCACTGCTCCTGGAGTAGCCGGGCGGTACTTC. Residues: CASRPTAPGVAGRYF.

The rearrangement links TRBV6-1 to TRBJ1-1; 8 positions match TRBD1. V dropped 7 bases and J dropped 4; count of bases not matched to a gene: 5. Germline CDR1 and CDR2: MNHNS and SASEGT. The CDR3 is 13 amino acids. CDR3 amino acids: CASIPTGGTEAFF. The CDR3 nucleotides are TGTGCCAGCATCCCAACAGGGGGCACTGAAGCTTTCTTT.

This chain uses TRBV7-8 with TRBJ2-7, with 8 bases identical to TRBD2. V dropped 4 bases and J dropped 2; count of bases not matched to a gene: 7. CDR3 size: 15 residues. In germline, CDR1 is SGHVS, CDR2 FQNEAQ. The CDR3 reads CASSWGGGSAYEQYF. For the CDR3, the DNA is TGTGCCAGCAGCTGGGGCGGGGGGAGCGCCTACGAGCAGTACTTC.

The chain joins TRBV20-1 to TRBJ2-1; 8 bases fit TRBD1. The CDR3 sequence is 14 residues long. From germline, CDR1 is DFQATT and CDR2 SNEGSKA (reference sequence). Trimming took 3 bases from V and 7 from J; bases not matched to a gene: 8. Here the CDR3 reads CSARDRQGINEQFF. The CDR3 DNA follows: TGCAGTGCTAGGGACCGACAGGGGATTAATGAGCAGTTCTTC.

The V call is TRBV4-3, the J call TRBJ2-7; 9 bases align to TRBD2. Trimming removed 1 base from V and 0 bases from J; junction bases left unmatched: 1. Germline V lookup: CDR1 LGHNA, CDR2 YSLEER. There are 15 residues in the CDR3. The CDR3 here is CASSQGTSVSYEQYF. The CDR3 DNA is TGCGCCAGCAGCCAAGGGACTAGCGTCTCCTACGAGCAGTACTTC.

Note on this clonotype: One end of the junction fails to match germline, which may point to a read error. J is TRBJ1-5 and V is TRBV6-5, with a tentative D call TRBD1 (6 bases). This CDR3 is 15 amino acids long. Germline CDR1 and CDR2: MNHEY and SVGAGI. In DNA form, the CDR3 reads TGTGCCAGCAGTTACTCGGGGGCAGCAAATCAGCCCCCGCATTTT. Residues: CASSYSGAANQPPHF.

The table lists this clonotype with many counts. The chain's CDR3 is CASSQDRVADEQYF. DNA of the CDR3: TGCGCCAGCAGCCAAGACAGGGTTGCCGACGAGCAGTACTTC. This chain links TRBV4-3 with TRBJ2-7; D may be TRBD1 (5 bases). This CDR3 has 14 amino acids. Per the germline V gene, CDR1 is LGHNA and CDR2 is YSLEER. V lost 0 bases, J lost 5 bases, and 11 bases lay in between.